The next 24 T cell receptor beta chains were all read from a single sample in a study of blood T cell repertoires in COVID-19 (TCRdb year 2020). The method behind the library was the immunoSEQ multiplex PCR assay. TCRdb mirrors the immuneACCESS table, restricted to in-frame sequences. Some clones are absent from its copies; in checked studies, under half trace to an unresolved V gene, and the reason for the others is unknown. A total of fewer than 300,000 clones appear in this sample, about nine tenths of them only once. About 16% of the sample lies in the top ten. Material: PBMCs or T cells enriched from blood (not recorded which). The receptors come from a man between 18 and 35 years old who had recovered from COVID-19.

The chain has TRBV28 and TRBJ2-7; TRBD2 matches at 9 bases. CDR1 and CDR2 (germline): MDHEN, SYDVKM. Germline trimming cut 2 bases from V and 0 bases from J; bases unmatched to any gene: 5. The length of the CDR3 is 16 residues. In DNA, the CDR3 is TGTGCCAGCAGTTTACCACTAGCGGGCAGCTCCTACGAGCAGTACTTC. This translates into CASSLPLAGSSYEQYF.

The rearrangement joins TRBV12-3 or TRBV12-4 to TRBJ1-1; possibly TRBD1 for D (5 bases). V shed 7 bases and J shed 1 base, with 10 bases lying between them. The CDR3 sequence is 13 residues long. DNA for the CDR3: TGTGCCAGCAAGGGAGGGGAGAACACTGAAGCTTTCTTT. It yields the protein CASKGGENTEAFF.

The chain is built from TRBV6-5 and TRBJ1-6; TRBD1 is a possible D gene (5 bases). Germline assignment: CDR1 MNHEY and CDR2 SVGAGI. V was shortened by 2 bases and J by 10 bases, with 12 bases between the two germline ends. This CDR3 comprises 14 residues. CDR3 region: CASSYRDRGSPLHF. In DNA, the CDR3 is TGTGCCAGCAGTTACCGGGACCGGGGGTCACCCCTCCACTTT.

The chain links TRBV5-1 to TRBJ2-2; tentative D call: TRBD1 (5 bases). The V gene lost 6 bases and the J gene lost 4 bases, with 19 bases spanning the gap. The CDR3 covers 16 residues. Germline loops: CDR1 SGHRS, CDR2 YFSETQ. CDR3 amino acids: CASTQAGRASTGELFF. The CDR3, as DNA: TGCGCCAGCACCCAAGCCGGCAGGGCCAGCACCGGGGAGCTGTTTTTT.

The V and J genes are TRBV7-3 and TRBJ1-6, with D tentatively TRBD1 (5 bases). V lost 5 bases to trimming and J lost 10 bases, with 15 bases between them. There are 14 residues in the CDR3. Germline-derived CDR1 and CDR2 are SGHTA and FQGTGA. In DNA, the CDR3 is TGTGCCAGCAGCCTCGATTCAGGGCACTCACCCCTCCACTTT. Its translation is CASSLDSGHSPLHF.

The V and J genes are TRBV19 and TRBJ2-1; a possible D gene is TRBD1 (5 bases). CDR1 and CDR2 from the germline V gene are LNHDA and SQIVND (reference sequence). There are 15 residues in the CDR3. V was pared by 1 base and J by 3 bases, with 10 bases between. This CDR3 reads CASSIVGAGYNEQFF. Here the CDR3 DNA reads TGTGCCAGTAGTATAGTAGGGGCCGGCTACAATGAGCAGTTCTTC.

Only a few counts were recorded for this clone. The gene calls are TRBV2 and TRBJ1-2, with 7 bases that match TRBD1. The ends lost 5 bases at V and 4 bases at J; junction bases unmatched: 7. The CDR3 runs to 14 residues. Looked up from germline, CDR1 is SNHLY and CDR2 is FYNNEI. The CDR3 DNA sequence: TGTGCCAGCAGTCCTGGGACAGAGGGCTATGGCTACACCTTC. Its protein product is CASSPGTEGYGYTF. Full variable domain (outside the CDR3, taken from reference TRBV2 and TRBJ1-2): EPEVTQTPSHQVTQMGQEVILRCVPISNHLYFYWYRQILGQKVEFLVSFYNNEISEKSEIFDDQFSVERPDGSNFTLKIRSTKLEDSAMYFCASSPGTEGYGYTFGSGTRLTVV.

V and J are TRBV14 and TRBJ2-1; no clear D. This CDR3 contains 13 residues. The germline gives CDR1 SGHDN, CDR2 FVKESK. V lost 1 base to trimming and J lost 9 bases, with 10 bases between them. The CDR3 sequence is CASSQVVRGEQFF. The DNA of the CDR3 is TGTGCCAGCAGCCAAGTCGTGCGCGGTGAGCAGTTCTTC.

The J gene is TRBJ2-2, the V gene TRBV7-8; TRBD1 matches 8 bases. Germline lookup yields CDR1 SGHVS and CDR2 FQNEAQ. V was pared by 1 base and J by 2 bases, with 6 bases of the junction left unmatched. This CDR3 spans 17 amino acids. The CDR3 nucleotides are TGTGCCAGCAGCTTAGACGGACAGGGAGTAAACACCGGGGAGCTGTTTTTT. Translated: CASSLDGQGVNTGELFF.

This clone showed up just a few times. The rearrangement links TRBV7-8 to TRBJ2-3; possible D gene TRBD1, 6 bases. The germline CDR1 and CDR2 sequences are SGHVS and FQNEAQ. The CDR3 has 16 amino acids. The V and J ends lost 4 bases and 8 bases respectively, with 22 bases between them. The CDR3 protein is CASSSLTGPGQGTQYF. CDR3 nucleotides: TGTGCCAGCAGCTCCCTGACAGGCCCCGGCCAGGGTACGCAGTATTTT.

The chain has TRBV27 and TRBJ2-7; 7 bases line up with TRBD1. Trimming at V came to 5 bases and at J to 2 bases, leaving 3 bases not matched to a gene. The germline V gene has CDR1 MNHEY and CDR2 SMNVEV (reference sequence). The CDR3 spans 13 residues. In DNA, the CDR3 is TGTGCCAGCAGTATGACAGGGACCTACGAGCAGTACTTC. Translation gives CASSMTGTYEQYF.

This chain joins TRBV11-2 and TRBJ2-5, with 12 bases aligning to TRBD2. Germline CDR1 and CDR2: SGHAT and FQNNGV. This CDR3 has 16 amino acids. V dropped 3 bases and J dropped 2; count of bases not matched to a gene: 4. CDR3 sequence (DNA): TGTGCCAGCAGCTTGCGGACTAGCGGGATACAAGAGACCCAGTACTTC. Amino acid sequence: CASSLRTSGIQETQYF.

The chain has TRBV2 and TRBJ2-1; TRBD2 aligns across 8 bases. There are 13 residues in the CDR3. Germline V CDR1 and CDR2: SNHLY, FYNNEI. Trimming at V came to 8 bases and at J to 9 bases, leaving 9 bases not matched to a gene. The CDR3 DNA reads TGTGCCAGCTCTCGAGCGGGAGTTTCTGAGCAGTTCTTC. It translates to CASSRAGVSEQFF.

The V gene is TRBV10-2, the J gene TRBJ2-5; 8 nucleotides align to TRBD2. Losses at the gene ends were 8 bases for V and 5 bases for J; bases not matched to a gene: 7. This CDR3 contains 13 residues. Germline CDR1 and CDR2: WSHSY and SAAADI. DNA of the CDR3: TGCGCCAGCGCCTGGACTAGCTCGGAGACCCAGTACTTC. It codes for CASAWTSSETQYF.

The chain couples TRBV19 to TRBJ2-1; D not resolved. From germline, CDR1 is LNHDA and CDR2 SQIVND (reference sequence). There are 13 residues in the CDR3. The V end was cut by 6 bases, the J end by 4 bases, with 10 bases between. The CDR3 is CASSRTPYNEQFF. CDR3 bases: TGTGCCAGTAGCCGAACACCGTACAATGAGCAGTTCTTC.

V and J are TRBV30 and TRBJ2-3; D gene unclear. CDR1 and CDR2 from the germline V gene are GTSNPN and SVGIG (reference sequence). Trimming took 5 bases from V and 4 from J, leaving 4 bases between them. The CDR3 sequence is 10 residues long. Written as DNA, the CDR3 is TGTGCCTGGCTTGCAGATACGCAGTATTTT. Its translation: CAWLADTQYF.

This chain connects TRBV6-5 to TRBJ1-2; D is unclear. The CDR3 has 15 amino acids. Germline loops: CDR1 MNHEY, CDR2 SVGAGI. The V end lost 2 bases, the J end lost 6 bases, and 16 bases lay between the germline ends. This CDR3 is CASSYAEPHGNGYTF. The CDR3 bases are TGTGCCAGCAGTTACGCTGAACCCCACGGGAATGGCTACACCTTC.

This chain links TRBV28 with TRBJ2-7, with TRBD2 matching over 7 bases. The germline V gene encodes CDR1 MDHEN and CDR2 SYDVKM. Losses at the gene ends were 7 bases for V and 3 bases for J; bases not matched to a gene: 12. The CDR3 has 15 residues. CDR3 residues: CASTPGGLPFYEQYF. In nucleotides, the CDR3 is TGTGCCAGCACTCCGGGAGGATTGCCATTCTACGAGCAGTACTTC.

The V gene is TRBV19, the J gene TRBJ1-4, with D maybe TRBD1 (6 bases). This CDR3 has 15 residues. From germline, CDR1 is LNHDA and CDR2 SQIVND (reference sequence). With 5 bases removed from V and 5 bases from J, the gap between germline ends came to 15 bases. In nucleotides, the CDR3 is TGTGCCAGTAGTCCTCTGGGGGCAGGGAATGAAAAACTGTTTTTT. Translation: CASSPLGAGNEKLFF. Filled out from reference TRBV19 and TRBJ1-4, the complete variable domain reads DGGITQSPKYLFRKEGQNVTLSCEQNLNHDAMYWYRQDPGQGLRLIYYSQIVNDFQKGDIAEGYSVSREKKESFPLTVTSAQKNPTAFYLCASSPLGAGNEKLFFGSGTQLSVL.

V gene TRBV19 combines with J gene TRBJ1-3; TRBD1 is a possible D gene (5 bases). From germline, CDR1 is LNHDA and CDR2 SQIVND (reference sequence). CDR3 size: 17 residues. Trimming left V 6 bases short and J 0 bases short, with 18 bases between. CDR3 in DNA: TGTGCCAGTAGGGTATCCGGGACTTTACACTCTGGAAACACCATATATTTT. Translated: CASRVSGTLHSGNTIYF.

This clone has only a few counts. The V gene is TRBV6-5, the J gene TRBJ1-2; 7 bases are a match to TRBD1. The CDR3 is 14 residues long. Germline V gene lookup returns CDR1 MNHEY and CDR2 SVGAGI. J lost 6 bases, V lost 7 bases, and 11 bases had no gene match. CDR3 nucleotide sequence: TGTGCCAGCACGATCGCAGGGGGTTTGGATGGCTACACCTTC. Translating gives CASTIAGGLDGYTF.

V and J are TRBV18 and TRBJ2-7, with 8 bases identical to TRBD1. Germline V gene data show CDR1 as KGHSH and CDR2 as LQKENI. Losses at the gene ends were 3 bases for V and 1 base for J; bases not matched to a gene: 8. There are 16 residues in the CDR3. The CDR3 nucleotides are TGTGCCAGCTCACCGAAGACAGGGGCAGGGTCCTACGAGCAGTACTTC. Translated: CASSPKTGAGSYEQYF.

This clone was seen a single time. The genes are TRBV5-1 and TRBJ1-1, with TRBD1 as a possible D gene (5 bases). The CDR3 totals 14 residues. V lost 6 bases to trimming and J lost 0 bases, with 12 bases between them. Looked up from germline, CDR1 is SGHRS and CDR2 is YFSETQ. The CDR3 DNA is TGCGCCAGCACCAAAGACAGCTTGAACACTGAAGCTTTCTTT. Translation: CASTKDSLNTEAFF.

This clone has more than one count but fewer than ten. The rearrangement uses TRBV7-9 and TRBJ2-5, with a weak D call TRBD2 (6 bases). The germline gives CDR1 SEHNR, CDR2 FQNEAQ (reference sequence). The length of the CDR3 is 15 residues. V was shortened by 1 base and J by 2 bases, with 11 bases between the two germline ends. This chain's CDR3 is CASSLDTSLQETQYF. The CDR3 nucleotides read TGTGCCAGCAGCTTAGATACTAGCCTACAAGAGACCCAGTACTTC.